What follows is one T cell receptor (beta chain) and its context. This clone has a single count. This clone's antigen is unknown. Qualities for individual bases were not recorded, and no much larger clone is one base off. The record originates from a study of T cells in localized non-small cell lung cancer (dated by TCRdb to between 2020 and 2021). At the level of the whole study: T cell repertoires of fewer than 250 early-stage NSCLC patients were analyzed, with tumors being compared against uninvolved tumor-adjacent lungs. The cohort comprised 236 treatment-naïve NSCLC patients with resected, localized lung tumors. Of the NSCLC patients, 129 were male and 85 to 110 were female, and the mean age was about 69 years.

TCR beta CDR3 regions were sequenced from DNA using the immunoSEQ Assay. In the authors' own workflow: To compute T cell density, TCR beta template counts were normalized to usable DNA, which was estimated by amplifying housekeeping genes. Richness was estimated using the preseqR package, with extrapolation to 400,000 templates for PBMC samples and to 120,000 templates for tissue samples. Clonality was taken to be one minus Pielou's evenness. Tissue-enriched TCRs were identified through differential abundance testing performed on productive amino-acid clonotypes, with a minimum total count of 5 and an alpha of 0.1. Repertoire overlap between compartments was quantified with the Jaccard Index and Morisita Overlap Index. GLIPH clustered TCR beta CDR3s with public tetramer-defined viral CDR3s; viral motifs required at least three viral sequences plus V-gene enrichment. TCRdb mirrors the immuneACCESS table, restricted to in-frame sequences. Some clones are absent from its copies; in checked studies, under half trace to an unresolved V gene, and the reason for the others is unknown. The DNA gave D and trimming, while V, J and clone size come from that table. This sample is represented by around 20,000 clones; around 93% of them were singletons. The ten largest clones add up to about 3% of the sample.

At diagnosis, peripheral blood, uninvolved tumor-adjacent lung and tumor were collected and were preserved as a mix of fresh-frozen and FFPE material. Blood samples were analyzed as peripheral blood mononuclear cells for TCR repertoire profiling. Broader findings and caveats from the paper: Because multi-region sequencing of the tumors was not done, intratumor heterogeneity could not be ruled out. A median of around 60 of the top 100 tumor clones turned up in the paired uninvolved adjacent lung, and some 27 of those clones also ranked among the top 100 of that same adjacent lung. Higher T cell density in blood was associated with longer overall survival, whereas higher clonality in adjacent lung was associated with shorter survival. Because the study design was exploratory, TCR variables were selected using unadjusted p-values without false-discovery rate correction. Uninvolved tumor-adjacent lung showed the highest T cell clonality, higher than tumor, which suggests more focused antigenic responses in the uninvolved tumor-adjacent lung.

CDR1 LNHDA and CDR2 SQIVND were looked up in the germline V gene (reference sequence). V and J lose 3 bases and 2 bases, and a span of 16 bases separates them. From its cysteine to its phenylalanine, the CDR3 spans 16 amino acids. Of the read, only the CDR3 DNA is kept; its 48 bases are in frame from base 1. This specimen consisted of peripheral blood, obtained before any cancer treatment. Recombination connected TRBV19 to TRBJ2-5; the D gene identity is not certain. The clonotype was recovered from a woman aged 35-70 years with stage I lung adenocarcinoma. For the CDR3, the sequence is CASSIPRSLGQETQYF. The DNA sequence reads TGTGCCAGTAGTATTCCCCGGAGCCTCGGGCAAGAGACCCAGTACTTC.